Each of the 12 T cell receptor beta chains below was sequenced from the same sample in a study of Graves' ophthalmopathy and Graves' hyperthyroidism. The study amplified TCR beta CDR3 regions using RNA transcripts. The library came from an HTBI-primed first-round RT-PCR and a second-round multiplex PCR. TCRdb redid the calling of the multiplex PCR reads with MiXCR, one entry per CDR3 protein. The table lists 300,000 to 400,000 distinct CDR3 sequences, roughly 17% of them singletons. Material for sequencing was peripheral blood. These receptor sequences come from an adult man with Graves' ophthalmopathy.

This clonotype has a count of ten or more. J is TRBJ1-2 and V is TRBV11-2; 8 nucleotides agree with TRBD1. The germline CDR1 and CDR2 sequences are SGHAT and FQNNGV. Trimming removed 5 bases from V and 4 bases from J; junction bases left unmatched: 12. The CDR3 consists of 16 residues. CDR3 nucleotides: TGTGCCAGCAGCCCTCGAACAGGACAGGGCACCTATGGCTACACCTTC. The encoded protein is CASSPRTGQGTYGYTF.

This chain connects TRBV28 to TRBJ1-1; TRBD1 matches at 11 bases. In germline, CDR1 is MDHEN, CDR2 SYDVKM. This CDR3 region has 16 residues. V shed 6 bases, J shed 5 bases, and the junction held 11 bases outside the gene matches. CDR3 protein: CASRSSDRGLKTEAFF. The CDR3 coding sequence is TGTGCCAGCAGATCTTCGGACAGGGGGCTAAAGACTGAAGCTTTCTTT.

Comments on this clonotype: A read error is possible here, since a much larger clone lies one base away. Here the CDR3 omits its conserved ending phenylalanine or tryptophan, so a read error is the likely source. The J gene is TRBJ1-2, the V gene TRBV4-1, with D hard to call. The CDR3 runs to 15 residues. V lost 0 bases, J lost 2 bases, and 10 bases lay in between. CDR1 and CDR2 from the germline V gene are MGHRA and YSYEKL. The CDR3, as DNA: TGCGCCAGCAGCCAAGAAGCATCCAGGAACTATGGCTACACCGTC. Translation: CASSQEASRNYGYTV.

The chain couples TRBV7-2 to TRBJ2-5, with D possibly matching TRBD1 (5 bases). This CDR3 is 14 amino acids long. Germline CDR1 is SGHTA and CDR2 is FQGNSA. Deletions cut 3 bases from V and 4 bases from J, with 12 bases between. The CDR3 loop reads CASSFVRVSETQYF. CDR3 sequence (DNA): TGTGCCAGCAGCTTCGTCAGGGTATCAGAGACCCAGTACTTC. Full variable domain (outside the CDR3, taken from reference TRBV7-2 and TRBJ2-5): GAGVSQSPSNKVTEKGKDVELRCDPISGHTALYWYRQSLGQGLEFLIYFQGNSAPDKSGLPSDRFSAERTGGSVSTLTIQRTQQEDSAVYLCASSFVRVSETQYFGPGTRLLVL.

This clonotype was seen many times. The chain carries TRBV13 and TRBJ2-7; 10 nucleotides agree with TRBD1. The CDR3 length is 15 residues. Trimming at V came to 5 bases and at J to 7 bases, leaving 11 bases not matched to a gene. CDR1 is PRHDT, CDR2 FYEKMQ, per germline (reference sequence). The CDR3 DNA follows: TGTGCCAGCAGCAGGGACAGGGGTCGGGGTGGGGAGCAGTACTTC. It is translated as CASSRDRGRGGEQYF.

This clonotype has a count of ten or more. This chain uses TRBV7-9 with TRBJ2-7, with a possible D match to TRBD2 (6 bases). The V gene's germline CDR1 is SEHNR and CDR2 FQNEAQ (reference sequence). This CDR3 region has 15 residues. Trimming took off 1 base at V and 2 bases at J, with 12 bases between the two ends. The CDR3 loop reads CASSLGWRETYEQYF. The CDR3 nucleotides are TGTGCCAGCAGCTTAGGGTGGAGGGAAACCTACGAGCAGTACTTC.

This clonotype has ten or more counts. The chain couples TRBV15 to TRBJ2-6; D is perhaps TRBD1 or TRBD2 (5 bases each). V shed 0 bases and J shed 0 bases, with 9 bases lying between them. Germline lookup yields CDR1 LNHNV and CDR2 YYDKDF (reference sequence). This CDR3 has 17 residues. CDR3 sequence (DNA): TGTGCCACCAGCAGAGATTTGGGACCCTCTGGGGCCAACGTCCTGACTTTC. It specifies CATSRDLGPSGANVLTF.

The CDR3 nucleotides are TGTGCCGGAAAGGACAGGGGGCGTGAGACCCAGTACTTC. Protein product: CAGKDRGRETQYF. The chain is built from TRBV6-1 and TRBJ2-5; 11 bases fit TRBD1. The length of the CDR3 is 13 residues. V was pared by 11 bases and J by 5 bases, with 7 bases of the junction left unmatched. Germline V gene sequence: CDR1 MNHNS, CDR2 SASEGT.

This clonotype was recorded many times. This chain connects TRBV12-3 or TRBV12-4 to TRBJ1-2; D possibly corresponds to TRBD1 (6 bases). The CDR3 is made up of 14 amino acids. Trimming left V 5 bases short and J 4 bases short, with 14 bases between. The CDR3 nucleotides read TGTGCCAGCAGTGAGGGCAGGGGTACCTATGGCTACACCTTC. It is translated as CASSEGRGTYGYTF.

This clonotype was counted many times. A single base separates this from a much larger clone, so it may be a read error. This chain uses TRBV27 with TRBJ2-5; 8 bases align to TRBD2. The length of the CDR3 is 15 residues. CDR1 and CDR2 from the germline V gene are MNHEY and SMNVEV (reference sequence). The DNA for the CDR3 is TGTGCCAGCAGTTTAAGTACTAGCGGACAAGAGACCCAGCACTTC. Its translation is CASSLSTSGQETQHF.

Worth noting for this clonotype: With a much larger clone just one base away, this may be a read error. The chain uses TRBV4-3 and TRBJ2-7; no definite D call. V dropped 4 bases and J dropped 3 bases, with 13 bases sitting between them. Germline V CDR1 and CDR2: LGHNA, YSLEER. The length of the CDR3 is 14 residues. CDR3 in amino acids: CASSLEPWNYEQYF. As DNA, the CDR3 is TGCGCCAGCAGCCTAGAGCCGTGGAACTACGAGCAGTACTTC.

The V gene is TRBV28, the J gene TRBJ2-5; 11 nucleotides agree with TRBD1. This CDR3 comprises 15 residues. The germline V gene has CDR1 MDHEN and CDR2 SYDVKM. The J segment lost 6 bases and the V segment lost 3 bases, leaving 6 bases of the junction unmatched. The CDR3 bases are TGTGCCAGCAGTTTGCCCGGGACAGGGGGGCAGACCCAGTACTTC. Translation gives CASSLPGTGGQTQYF.